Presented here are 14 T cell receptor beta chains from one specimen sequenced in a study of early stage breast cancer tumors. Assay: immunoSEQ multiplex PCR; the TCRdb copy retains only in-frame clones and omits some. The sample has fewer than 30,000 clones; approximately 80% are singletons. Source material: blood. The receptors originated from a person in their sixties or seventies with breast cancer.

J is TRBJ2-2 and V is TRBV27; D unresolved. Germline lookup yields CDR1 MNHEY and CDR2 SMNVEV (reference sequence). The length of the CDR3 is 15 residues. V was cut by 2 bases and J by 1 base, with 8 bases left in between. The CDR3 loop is CASSLMAGNTGELFF. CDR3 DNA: TGTGCCAGCAGTTTAATGGCAGGGAACACCGGGGAGCTGTTTTTT.

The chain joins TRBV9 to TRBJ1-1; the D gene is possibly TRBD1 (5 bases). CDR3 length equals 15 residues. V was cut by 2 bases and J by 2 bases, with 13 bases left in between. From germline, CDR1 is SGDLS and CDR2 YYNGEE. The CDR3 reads CASSVAVGANTEAFF. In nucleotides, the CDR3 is TGTGCCAGCAGCGTCGCGGTTGGGGCAAACACTGAAGCTTTCTTT.

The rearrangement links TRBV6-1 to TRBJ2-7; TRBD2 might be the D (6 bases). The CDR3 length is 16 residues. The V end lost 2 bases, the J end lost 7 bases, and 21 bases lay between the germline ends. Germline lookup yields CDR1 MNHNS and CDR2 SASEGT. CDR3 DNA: TGTGCCAGCAGTGAAATCTCGGCGGGGAGTTTTCAGGAGCAGTACTTC. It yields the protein CASSEISAGSFQEQYF.

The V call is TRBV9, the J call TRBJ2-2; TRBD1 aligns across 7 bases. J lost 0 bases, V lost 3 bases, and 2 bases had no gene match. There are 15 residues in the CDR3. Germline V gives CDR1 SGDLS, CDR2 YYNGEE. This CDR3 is CASSAGTANTGELFF. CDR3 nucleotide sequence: TGTGCCAGCAGCGCCGGGACAGCGAACACCGGGGAGCTGTTTTTT.

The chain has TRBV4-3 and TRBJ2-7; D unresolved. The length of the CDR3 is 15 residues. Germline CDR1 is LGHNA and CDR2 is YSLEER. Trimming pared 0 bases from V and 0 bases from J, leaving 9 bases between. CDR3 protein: CASSQDSLDSYEQYF. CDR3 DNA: TGCGCCAGCAGCCAAGATAGCCTAGACTCCTACGAGCAGTACTTC.

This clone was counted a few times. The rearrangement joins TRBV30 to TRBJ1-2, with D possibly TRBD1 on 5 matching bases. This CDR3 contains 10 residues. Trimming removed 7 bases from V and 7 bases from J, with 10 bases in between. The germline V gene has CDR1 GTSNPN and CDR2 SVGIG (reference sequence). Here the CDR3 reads CASGGFGYTF. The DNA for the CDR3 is TGTGCCTCCGGGGGGTTTGGCTACACCTTC.

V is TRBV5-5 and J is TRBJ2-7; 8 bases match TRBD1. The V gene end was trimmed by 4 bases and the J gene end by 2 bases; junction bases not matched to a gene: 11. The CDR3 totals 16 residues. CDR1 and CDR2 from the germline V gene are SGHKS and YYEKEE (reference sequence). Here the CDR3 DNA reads TGTGCCAGCAGCCTGAGTCCAGGGGGCGCCCCCTACGAGCAGTACTTC. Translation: CASSLSPGGAPYEQYF.

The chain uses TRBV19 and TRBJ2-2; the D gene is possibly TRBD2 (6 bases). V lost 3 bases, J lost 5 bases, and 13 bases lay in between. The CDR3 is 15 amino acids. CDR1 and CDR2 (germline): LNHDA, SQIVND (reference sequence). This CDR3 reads CASSIMGGRTGELFF. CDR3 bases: TGTGCCAGTAGTATTATGGGGGGTAGGACCGGGGAGCTGTTTTTT.

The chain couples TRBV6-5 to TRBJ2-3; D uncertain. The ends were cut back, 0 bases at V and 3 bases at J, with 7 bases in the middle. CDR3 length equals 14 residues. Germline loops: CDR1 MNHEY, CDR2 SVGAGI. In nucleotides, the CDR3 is TGTGCCAGCAGTTACTCGAGCCAAACAGATACGCAGTATTTT. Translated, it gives CASSYSSQTDTQYF.

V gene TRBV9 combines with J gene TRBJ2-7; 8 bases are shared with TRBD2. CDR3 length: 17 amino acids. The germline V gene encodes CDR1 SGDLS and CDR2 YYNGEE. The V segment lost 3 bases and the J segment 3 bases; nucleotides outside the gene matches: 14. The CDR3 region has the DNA TGTGCCAGCAGCGCTCTATCCCTTCTTCTAGCGGGCTACGAGCAGTACTTC. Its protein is CASSALSLLLAGYEQYF. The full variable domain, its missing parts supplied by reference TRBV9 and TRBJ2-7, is DSGVTQTPKHLITATGQRVTLRCSPRSGDLSVYWYQQSLDQGLQFLIQYYNGEERAKGNILERFSAQQFPDLHSELNLSSLELGDSALYFCASSALSLLLAGYEQYFGPGTRLTVT.

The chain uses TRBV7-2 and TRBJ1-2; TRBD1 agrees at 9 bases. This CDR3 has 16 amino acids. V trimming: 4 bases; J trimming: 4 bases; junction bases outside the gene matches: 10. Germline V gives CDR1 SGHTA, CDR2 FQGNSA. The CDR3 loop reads CASSSSGTGRVYGYTF. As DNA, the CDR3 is TGTGCCAGCAGCTCGTCAGGGACAGGGAGAGTCTATGGCTACACCTTC.

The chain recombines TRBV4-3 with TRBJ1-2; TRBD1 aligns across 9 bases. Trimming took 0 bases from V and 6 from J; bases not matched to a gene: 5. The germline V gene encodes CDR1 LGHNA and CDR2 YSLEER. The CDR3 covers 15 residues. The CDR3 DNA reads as TGCGCCAGCAGCCAAGATCAACAGGGGGCTGATGGCTACACCTTC. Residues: CASSQDQQGADGYTF.

The CDR3 DNA reads as TGCAGCGTTAAATCGGGATACCAAGAGACCCAGTACTTC. This gives the protein CSVKSGYQETQYF. The chain couples TRBV29-1 to TRBJ2-5; maybe TRBD2 (5 bases). CDR1 is SQVTM and CDR2 is ANQGSEA in the germline V gene. Deletions cut 5 bases from V and 0 bases from J, with 10 bases between. This CDR3 spans 13 amino acids. Full variable domain (missing parts from reference TRBV29-1 and TRBJ2-5): SAVISQKPSRDICQRGTSLTIQCQVDSQVTMMFWYRQQPGQSLTLIATANQGSEATYESGFVIDKFPISRPNLTFSTLTVSNMSPEDSSIYLCSVKSGYQETQYFGPGTRLLVL.

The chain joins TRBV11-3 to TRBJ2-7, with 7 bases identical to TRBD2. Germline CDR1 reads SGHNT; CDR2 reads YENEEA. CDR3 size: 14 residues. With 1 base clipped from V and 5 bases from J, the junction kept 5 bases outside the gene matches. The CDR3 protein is CASSLGAAGNEQYF. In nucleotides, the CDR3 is TGTGCCAGCAGCTTAGGCGCAGCGGGAAACGAGCAGTACTTC.